This T cell receptor beta chain was identified in a study of spatial heterogeneity in lung cancer. About the research overall: Detected beta-chain sequences consistently exceeded alpha-chain sequences. Findings and caveats of the study: The study found ubiquitous expanded tumor TCRs in blood more at resection than follow-up.

TCRdb re-derived calls from the 5' RACE reads in MiXCR, one entry per CDR3 protein. This repertoire shows 65,000 to 85,000 distinct CDR3 sequences, approximately 20% found once; its top ten account for around 5.9%. J was trimmed by 6 bases and V by 4 bases; bases with no gene match: 8. The CDR3 length is 15 residues. CDR1 is SGHNT, CDR2 YENEEA, per germline. Time point given: sample taken at primary tumor resection. Sequencing covered unsorted whole RNA taken from tumor, nontumor lung or frozen PBMC. The roughly 66 donors had untreated early-stage non-small cell lung cancer. This clonotype was seen many times. The antigen is not known.

This specimen consisted of PBMCs, obtained at surgery. This chain uses TRBV11-3 with TRBJ2-1; 8 bases line up with TRBD1. This clonotype was sampled from a male donor with early-stage non-small cell lung cancer. CDR3 region: CASSSDRVAGNEQFF. The CDR3 DNA follows: TGTGCCAGCAGCTCGGACAGGGTAGCCGGCAATGAGCAGTTCTTC.